This T cell receptor beta chain derives from a study of T cells in Graves' hyperthyroidism and ophthalmopathy. Study context: Specimen type is peripheral blood, collected at initial diagnosis prior to any treatment.

Worth noting for this clonotype: Its ends do not fully match the called genes, so a read error is possible.

The CDR3 spans 19 residues. The germline V gene has CDR1 SGHTA and CDR2 FQGNSA. TCR beta CDR3 regions were amplified from RNA transcripts. TCR CDR3 regions were first amplified by RT-PCR with HTBI primers. TCRdb used MiXCR to reprocess the multiplex PCR reads, holding one entry per CDR3 protein. The profile shows over 500,000 distinct CDR3 sequences, around 16% of them singletons. Duration under 3 months, a NOSPECS grade of at least 4, and a Clinical Activity Score of at least 3 characterized the ophthalmopathy patients. The sample was blood. The TCR sequence derives from a woman aged 25 to 39 with Graves' ophthalmopathy. The genes are TRBV7-2 and TRBJ2-6, with TRBD1 as a possible D gene (6 bases). CDR3: CASSLAARDTSSGANALTF. CDR3 DNA sequence: TGTGCCAGCAGCTTAGCCGCTAGGGACACTTCCTCTGGGGCCAACGCCCTGACTTTC.